The 23 T cell receptor beta chains listed next were all sequenced from one sample in a study of T cell responses to AZD1222 COVID-19 vaccine (dated by TCRdb to the early 2020s). Receptors were amplified or captured by the immunoSEQ multiplex PCR assay. What TCRdb holds here is the immuneACCESS table cut down to in-frame rearrangements. Part of the clones is not present; checked against another copy, under half of the missing clones reflect an unresolved V gene, and the others are unexplained. Present in this sample are fewer than 75,000 clones, 75% to 95% of which were seen just once. The ten largest account for 6.3% of the sample. The meaning of the sample's time point label: about 28 days (+/-7) after the second vaccine dose. The treatment or condition label on this specimen signifies: meningococcal conjugate vaccine given as trial control. Sequencing used peripheral blood, obtained 28 days after the second dose of the MenACWY control vaccine. These receptor sequences come from an adult who received the MenACWY meningococcal vaccine as a control.

The chain joins TRBV19 to TRBJ1-5, with D maybe TRBD1 (5 bases). The germline CDR1 and CDR2 sequences are LNHDA and SQIVND (reference sequence). The V end lost 3 bases, the J end lost 0 bases, and 12 bases lay between the germline ends. This CDR3 is 16 amino acids long. The chain's CDR3 is CASSIIGAVSNQPQHF. The CDR3 DNA follows: TGTGCCAGTAGTATCATAGGGGCGGTTAGCAATCAGCCCCAGCATTTT.

This clone was seen once. The J gene is TRBJ1-2, the V gene TRBV15; D is possibly TRBD1 (5 bases). Germline V CDR1 and CDR2: LNHNV, YYDKDF (reference sequence). The CDR3 is made up of 16 amino acids. Trimming left V 0 bases short and J 6 bases short, with 17 bases between. The CDR3 here is CATSRDWGEVLHGYTF. In nucleotides, the CDR3 is TGTGCCACCAGCAGAGATTGGGGGGAAGTTTTACATGGCTACACCTTC.

The chain recombines TRBV10-2 with TRBJ2-1; a weak D match, TRBD2 (6 bases). Germline V gene data show CDR1 as WSHSY and CDR2 as SAAADI. Trimming pared 6 bases from V and 2 bases from J, leaving 8 bases between. The CDR3 runs 13 residues. CDR3: CASREGTYNEQFF. Here the CDR3 DNA reads TGCGCCAGCAGGGAGGGAACCTACAATGAGCAGTTCTTC.

This clone appeared a single time. J is TRBJ2-1 and V is TRBV9, with 7 bases fitting TRBD2. V was pared by 3 bases and J by 3 bases, with 3 bases of the junction left unmatched. This CDR3 region has 14 residues. The germline V gene encodes CDR1 SGDLS and CDR2 YYNGEE. The CDR3 DNA reads TGTGCCAGCAGCGCCGGGACTATCTACAATGAGCAGTTCTTC. It is translated as CASSAGTIYNEQFF.

The chain recombines TRBV4-3 with TRBJ2-3; D unclear. CDR3 length: 14 amino acids. V lost 0 bases, J lost 5 bases, and 9 bases lay in between. The germline CDR1 and CDR2 sequences are LGHNA and YSLEER. CDR3 DNA: TGCGCCAGCAGCCAAGATCTGTCGGGAGATACGCAGTATTTT. The encoded protein is CASSQDLSGDTQYF.

This chain joins TRBV6-5 and TRBJ2-7, with no clear D. CDR1 and CDR2 from the germline V gene are MNHEY and SVGAGI. V was trimmed by 7 bases and J by 0 bases, leaving 13 bases between them. This CDR3 has 14 amino acids. As DNA, the CDR3 is TGTGCCAGCAAAGGCCGGGCGAGCTCCTACGAGCAGTACTTC. Its translation is CASKGRASSYEQYF.

In its sample, this clone was seen once. The J gene is TRBJ2-3, the V gene TRBV27; D remains unclear. Germline V CDR1 and CDR2: MNHEY, SMNVEV (reference sequence). V dropped 0 bases and J dropped 7 bases, with 11 bases sitting between them. There are 14 residues in the CDR3. CDR3 DNA sequence: TGTGCCAGCAGTTTATCCGACCGCAACCATACGCAGTATTTT. It translates to CASSLSDRNHTQYF.

The rearrangement uses TRBV10-3 and TRBJ2-1; D may correspond to TRBD1 or TRBD2 (5 bases each). Germline V gives CDR1 ENHRY, CDR2 SYGVKD. The CDR3 covers 14 residues. Trimming pared 10 bases from V and 0 bases from J, leaving 13 bases between. The CDR3 region is CATQEGSSYNEQFF. The DNA for the CDR3 is TGTGCCACCCAAGAGGGGAGCTCCTACAATGAGCAGTTCTTC.

This chain connects TRBV5-5 to TRBJ2-1, with 12 bases lining up with TRBD2. The germline V gene has CDR1 SGHKS and CDR2 YYEKEE (reference sequence). The J segment lost 9 bases and the V segment lost 5 bases, leaving 6 bases of the junction unmatched. CDR3 length equals 14 residues. CDR3 nucleotides: TGTGCCAGCAGTGGGGGGACTAGCGGGTTTGAGCAGTTCTTC. This sequence encodes CASSGGTSGFEQFF.

This rearrangement joins TRBV9 to TRBJ2-3; D not certain. The CDR3 extends over 13 amino acids. Between the trimmed V and J ends, which lost 0 bases and 4 bases, there was a span of 6 bases. Per germline, CDR1 SGDLS and CDR2 YYNGEE. CDR3: CASSVDWADTQYF. CDR3 coding DNA: TGTGCCAGCAGCGTAGATTGGGCAGATACGCAGTATTTT. Filled out from reference TRBV9 and TRBJ2-3, the complete variable domain reads DSGVTQTPKHLITATGQRVTLRCSPRSGDLSVYWYQQSLDQGLQFLIQYYNGEERAKGNILERFSAQQFPDLHSELNLSSLELGDSALYFCASSVDWADTQYFGPGTRLTVL.

The gene calls are TRBV18 and TRBJ1-3; no definite D call. The CDR3 runs 16 residues. V lost 0 bases and J lost 4, with 13 bases in between. Germline V gene lookup returns CDR1 KGHSH and CDR2 LQKENI. The CDR3 here is CASSPPSRGGGNTIYF. CDR3 nucleotide sequence: TGTGCCAGCTCACCACCGTCCAGAGGAGGCGGAAACACCATATATTTT.

The chain joins TRBV28 to TRBJ1-5; D not certain. The germline V and J ends were trimmed by 1 base and 4 bases, with 11 bases remaining between them. The CDR3 has 15 amino acids. CDR1 and CDR2 (germline): MDHEN, SYDVKM. CDR3 sequence: CASSLSLGENQPQHF. The CDR3 DNA reads TGTGCCAGCAGTTTATCCCTGGGAGAAAATCAGCCCCAGCATTTT.

This clone showed up just a few times. The chain joins TRBV27 to TRBJ2-7; 10 bases agree with TRBD2. After removal of 3 bases from V and 7 bases from J, the junction contained 9 bases not matched to a gene. Germline V gives CDR1 MNHEY, CDR2 SMNVEV (reference sequence). There are 15 residues in the CDR3. CDR3 region: CASSFSLAGAGEQYF. CDR3 DNA: TGTGCCAGCAGTTTCTCGCTAGCGGGAGCGGGTGAGCAGTACTTC.

On this clone: Other DNA sequences in this specimen translate into the identical CDR3. The rearrangement links TRBV5-1 to TRBJ2-7; D is unresolved. This CDR3 is built from 12 residues. Trimming took 0 bases from V and 4 from J, leaving 5 bases between them. Germline V gene data show CDR1 as SGHRS and CDR2 as YFSETQ. The CDR3, as DNA: TGCGCCAGCAGCTTGGTTTCGTACGAGCAGTACTTC. Translated, it gives CASSLVSYEQYF.

The chain combines TRBV5-6 with TRBJ1-2, with D maybe TRBD1 (6 bases). CDR3 size: 14 residues. V shed 0 bases and J shed 2 bases, with 8 bases lying between them. The germline V gene has CDR1 SGHDT and CDR2 YYEEEE. The CDR3 coding sequence is TGTGCCAGCAGCTTGGGGACAGACAACTATGGCTACACCTTC. As protein: CASSLGTDNYGYTF.

The chain joins TRBV28 to TRBJ1-2; D unresolved. The CDR3 loop spans 14 amino acids. V shed 3 bases and J shed 2 bases, with 10 bases lying between them. From germline, CDR1 is MDHEN and CDR2 SYDVKM. CDR3 sequence reads: CASSFSGTNYGYTF. Here the CDR3 DNA reads TGTGCCAGCAGTTTTAGCGGAACCAACTATGGCTACACCTTC.

V is TRBV24-1 and J is TRBJ2-3; D ambiguous. Germline V gives CDR1 KGHDR, CDR2 SFDVKD. V dropped 7 bases and J dropped 1 base, with 14 bases sitting between them. The CDR3 totals 15 residues. The CDR3 spells CATSPSGRGTDTQYF. CDR3 nucleotides: TGTGCCACCAGCCCGTCGGGCCGTGGCACAGATACGCAGTATTTT.

This clone was found a few times. The rearrangement joins TRBV29-1 to TRBJ2-1; 10 nucleotides align to TRBD2. V shed 3 bases and J 2 bases; nucleotides not matched to a gene: 7. The germline V gene encodes CDR1 SQVTM and CDR2 ANQGSEA. The CDR3 totals 16 residues. The CDR3 DNA reads TGCAGCGTTGATCCTACAGCGGGAGGGCCCTACAATGAGCAGTTCTTC. Protein sequence: CSVDPTAGGPYNEQFF.

The chain is built from TRBV11-3 and TRBJ1-1; D gene uncertain. V dropped 5 bases and J dropped 0 bases, with 7 bases sitting between them. The CDR3 runs to 13 residues. The V gene's germline CDR1 is SGHNT and CDR2 YENEEA. The CDR3 reads CASSLGMNTEAFF. For the CDR3, the DNA is TGTGCCAGCAGCCTAGGGATGAACACTGAAGCTTTCTTT.

V and J are TRBV11-3 and TRBJ2-1; 13 bases are shared with TRBD2. Germline CDR1 is SGHNT and CDR2 is YENEEA. V shed 4 bases, J shed 8 bases, and the junction held 2 bases outside the gene matches. The CDR3 covers 14 residues. The CDR3 DNA is TGTGCCAGCAGCTCTGGACTAGCGGGAGATGAGCAGTTCTTC. Protein product: CASSSGLAGDEQFF. Complete variable domain (other parts from reference TRBV11-3 and TRBJ2-1): EAGVVQSPRYKIIEKKQPVAFWCNPISGHNTLYWYLQNLGQGPELLIRYENEEAVDDSQLPKDRFSAERLKGVDSTLKIQPAELGDSAVYLCASSSGLAGDEQFFGPGTRLTVL.

This chain connects TRBV29-1 to TRBJ1-2, with 7 bases matching TRBD1. This CDR3 has 12 residues. Losses at the gene ends were 6 bases for V and 8 bases for J; bases not matched to a gene: 9. The germline CDR1 and CDR2 sequences are SQVTM and ANQGSEA. DNA for the CDR3: TGCAGCGTCCTAAACAGGGGAAGAGGCTACACCTTC. Protein sequence: CSVLNRGRGYTF.

The chain couples TRBV5-1 to TRBJ2-3; no reliable D call. Deletions cut 0 bases from V and 1 base from J, with 6 bases between. Germline V gene sequence: CDR1 SGHRS, CDR2 YFSETQ. The CDR3 is 14 residues long. Here the CDR3 reads CASSLALGTDTQYF. Here the CDR3 DNA reads TGCGCCAGCAGCTTGGCTTTAGGCACAGATACGCAGTATTTT.

This clone was found once. The V and J genes are TRBV7-2 and TRBJ2-3, with TRBD2 identical over 12 bases. The germline V gene encodes CDR1 SGHTA and CDR2 FQGNSA. The J segment lost 3 bases and the V segment lost 5 bases, leaving 9 bases of the junction unmatched. The CDR3 extends over 17 amino acids. Here the CDR3 DNA reads TGTGCCAGCAGCCCGCGACTAGCGGGAGATAGGACAGATACGCAGTATTTT. Translation gives CASSPRLAGDRTDTQYF.